This TCR beta chain was retrieved from a study of T cells in pancreatic ductal adenocarcinoma. Study-level results: Unique clonotypes were 7.5 to 8.5-fold more numerous in blood than in tumor. The resected cohort was biased toward the minority with early-stage disease.

Remarks on this clone: Its antigen remains unknown.

The selected patients with pancreatic ductal adenocarcinoma had surgery but no neoadjuvant therapy. Generated by immunoSEQ multiplex PCR, the TCRdb table keeps only in-frame clones and is missing some. Of approximately 97,000 clones in the sample, about 95% are singletons; the top ten hold about 3.4%. Sequenced: PBMCs. The receptor comes from a human donor with pancreatic ductal adenocarcinoma.

The CDR3 nucleotides are TGCGCCAGCAGTCGGGACAGGGGTGATCAGCCCCAGCATTTT. It is translated as CASSRDRGDQPQHF. The rearrangement links TRBV4-3 to TRBJ1-5; 10 bases align to TRBD1. V was pared by 6 bases and J by 5 bases, with 4 bases of the junction left unmatched. The V gene's germline CDR1 is LGHNA and CDR2 YSLEER. The CDR3 totals 14 residues.